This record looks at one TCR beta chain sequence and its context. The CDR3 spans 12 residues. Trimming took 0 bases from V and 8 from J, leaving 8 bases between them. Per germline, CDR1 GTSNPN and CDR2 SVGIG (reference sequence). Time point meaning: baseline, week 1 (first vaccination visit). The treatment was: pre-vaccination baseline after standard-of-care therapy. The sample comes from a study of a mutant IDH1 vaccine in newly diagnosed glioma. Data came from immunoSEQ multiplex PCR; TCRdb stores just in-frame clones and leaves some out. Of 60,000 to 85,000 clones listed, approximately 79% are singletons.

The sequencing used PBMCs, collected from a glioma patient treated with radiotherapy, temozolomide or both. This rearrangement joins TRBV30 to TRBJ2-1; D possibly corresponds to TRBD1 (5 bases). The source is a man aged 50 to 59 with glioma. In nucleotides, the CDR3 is TGTGCCTGGAGTGTACAAGGGGATGAGCAGTTCTTC. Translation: CAWSVQGDEQFF.